Listed below are T cell receptor beta chains from one sample, sequenced in a study of blood T cells in healthy people across ages. TCRdb analysed the 5' RACE reads with MiXCR anew, one entry per CDR3 protein. The sample contains about 670,000 distinct CDR3 sequences, roughly half of which appear only once. The material sequenced was blood. Every receptor here comes from an elderly woman in good health. CDR3s include the opening cysteine and the closing phenylalanine or tryptophan. The D gene is left open where the match is weak. The listing skips clone size in some rows; elsewhere it reads once, few, many or a size class.

d_call | j_call | clone_size | v_call | cdr3_nt | cdr3_aa
TRBD2 | TRBJ2-1 | few | TRBV24-1 | TGTGCCACCAGTGATCCAGTTACCCGCGGGGGGGCCTACAATGAGCAGTTCTTC | CATSDPVTRGGAYNEQFF
TRBD1 | TRBJ2-1 | . | TRBV6-6 | TGTGCCAGCAGTTGCTGTTTAGGGGGCGTGTTAGTCAATGAGCAGTTCTTC | CASSCCLGGVLVNEQFF
TRBD2 | TRBJ2-2 | . | TRBV6-2/TRBV6-3 | TGTGCCAGCAGTTACTCTCTAGCGGAGAACACCGGGGAGCTGTTTTTT | CASSYSLAENTGELFF
. | TRBJ2-1 | many | TRBV6-6 | TGTGCCAGCAGTTACTCGGCCGGGAGCTCCTACAATGAGCAGTTCTTC | CASSYSAGSSYNEQFF
. | TRBJ2-3 | . | TRBV12-3/TRBV12-4 | TGTGCCAGCAGGGACAGTAGAAGCACAGATACGCAGTATTTT | CASRDSRSTDTQYF
. | TRBJ2-1 | . | TRBV9 | TGTGCCAGCAGCGTGTGGGGGCAGGAGCAGTTCTTC | CASSVWGQEQFF
TRBD2 | TRBJ2-5 | . | TRBV7-9 | TGTGCCAGCAGCTTAGGAACCCTAGCGGAGTCCGATGAGCAGTACTTC | CASSLGTLAESDEQYF
. | TRBJ2-3 | . | TRBV7-2 | TGTGCCAGCACCCCCTTGGAGTCCACAGATACGCAGTATTTT | CASTPLESTDTQYF
TRBD2 | TRBJ2-3 | many | TRBV29-1 | TGCAGCGCCGACGGGGGGTTTGGATCAGATACGCAGTATTTT | CSADGGFGSDTQYF
TRBD2 | TRBJ2-1 | . | TRBV5-5 | TGTGCCAGCAGCCTCAGACTAGCGGTATCCTACAATGAGCAGTTCTTC | CASSLRLAVSYNEQFF
. | TRBJ2-3 | . | TRBV7-9 | TGTGCCAGCAGCTTCGGGCCGGTGGGGTCAGGTCTCGGGGGCGCAGATACGCAGTATTTT | CASSFGPVGSGLGGADTQYF
TRBD1 | TRBJ1-1 | many | TRBV5-1 | TGCGCCAGCAGCACTATACAGGGGCCGAACACTGAAGCTTTCTTT | CASSTIQGPNTEAFF
. | TRBJ2-7 | . | TRBV4-1 | TGCGCCAGCAGCCAGAGATCCCAAGGACAGAAATACGAGCAGTACTTC | CASSQRSQGQKYEQYF
. | TRBJ1-1 | few | TRBV20-1 | TGCAGTGCTATTCCGGAAAACACTGAAGCTTTCTTT | CSAIPENTEAFF
TRBD2 | TRBJ2-3 | many | TRBV7-2 | TGTGCCAGCAGCTTTACTAGCGTCTCAAAGGGGACGCAGTATTTT | CASSFTSVSKGTQYF
. | TRBJ2-1 | . | TRBV5-1 | TGCGCCAGCAGCTTGGCCCCAGGGTTGGGGAATGAGCAGTTCTTC | CASSLAPGLGNEQFF
TRBD1 | TRBJ1-6 | few | TRBV28 | TGTGCCAGCAGTTTGACAGGGAGGAATTCACCCCTCCACTTT | CASSLTGRNSPLHF
. | TRBJ1-6 | . | TRBV6-2/TRBV6-3 | TGTGCCAGCAGTAGAACGGGGCAAGCGTCACCCCTCCACTTT | CASSRTGQASPLHF